These 29 T cell receptor beta chains originate from one sample sequenced in a study of blood T cell repertoires in COVID-19. Produced via immunoSEQ multiplex PCR; TCRdb's table is partial and in-frame only. Here the sample spans more than 50,000 clones, around 80% being singletons. The source material was peripheral blood. The receptors were gathered from a human donor in a cohort sampled during active COVID-19.

This rearrangement joins TRBV6-5 to TRBJ1-4; the match to TRBD1 covers 9 bases. After removal of 7 bases from V and 5 bases from J, the junction contained 5 bases not matched to a gene. The CDR3 spans 14 residues. Germline CDR1 is MNHEY and CDR2 is SVGAGI. Written as DNA, the CDR3 is TGTGCCAGCAATCTACAGGGGGCGAATGAAAAACTGTTTTTT. Translated: CASNLQGANEKLFF.

This clone has just a few counts. The chain couples TRBV7-8 to TRBJ2-7, with D possibly matching TRBD1 (5 bases). The CDR3 length is 13 residues. Trimming stripped 1 base from V and 5 bases from J, with 9 bases between. Per germline, CDR1 SGHVS and CDR2 FQNEAQ. In nucleotides, the CDR3 is TGTGCCAGCAGCTTAGACTTCAGGGACGAGCAGTACTTC. Its translation is CASSLDFRDEQYF.

This chain joins TRBV6-2 or TRBV6-3 and TRBJ2-7; possibly TRBD1 for D (6 bases). CDR1 and CDR2 from the germline V gene are MNHEY and SVGEGT. V lost 0 bases, J lost 3 bases, and 9 bases lay in between. CDR3 length: 14 residues. CDR3 DNA sequence: TGTGCCAGCAGTTACTCAGGACAGAACTACGAGCAGTACTTC. Amino acid sequence: CASSYSGQNYEQYF.

The chain uses TRBV27 and TRBJ2-1, with TRBD2 matching over 11 bases. The V gene's germline CDR1 is MNHEY and CDR2 SMNVEV (reference sequence). The CDR3 length is 17 residues. The trim removed 5 bases at V and 4 bases at J, leaving 10 bases unmatched. The CDR3 loop reads CASSPPLGTSGYNEQFF. The CDR3, as DNA: TGTGCCAGCAGTCCCCCTCTTGGGACTAGCGGATACAATGAGCAGTTCTTC.

The rearrangement joins TRBV6-5 to TRBJ1-6; TRBD1 aligns across 12 bases. The CDR3 runs 15 residues. J lost 7 bases, V lost 8 bases, and 6 bases had no gene match. CDR1 MNHEY and CDR2 SVGAGI come from the germline V gene. DNA for the CDR3: TGTGCCAGCTCACTGGGGACAGGGGGCAATTCACCCCTCCACTTT. This codes for CASSLGTGGNSPLHF.

This chain joins TRBV11-2 and TRBJ2-7; 11 bases align to TRBD1. The CDR3 has 14 residues. With 3 bases clipped from V and 9 bases from J, the junction kept 7 bases outside the gene matches. The V gene's germline CDR1 is SGHAT and CDR2 FQNNGV. The CDR3 reads CASSFGQGAVGQYF. The CDR3 nucleotides are TGTGCCAGCAGCTTTGGACAGGGGGCCGTTGGGCAGTACTTC.

This sequence joins TRBV7-2 and TRBJ2-3, with 8 bases identical to TRBD2. The germline V gene encodes CDR1 SGHTA and CDR2 FQGNSA. The length of the CDR3 is 16 residues. The junction had 11 bases not matched to a gene; V was cut back by 3 bases and J by 6 bases. The CDR3 DNA reads as TGTGCCAGCAGCTTTGACGGGAGGGCTGTCGTCGATACGCAGTATTTT. As protein: CASSFDGRAVVDTQYF.

This chain uses TRBV6-5 with TRBJ2-7, with TRBD1 identical over 10 bases. With V trimmed by 6 bases and J by 5 bases, 7 bases remained unmatched. The CDR3 is made up of 14 amino acids. CDR1 and CDR2 (germline): MNHEY, SVGAGI. The CDR3 loop reads CASRRTGGTHEQYF. CDR3 coding DNA: TGTGCCAGCAGGCGGACAGGGGGTACGCACGAGCAGTACTTC.

The chain carries TRBV18 and TRBJ2-1; TRBD2 agrees at 12 bases. The CDR3 is 15 residues long. CDR1 is KGHSH and CDR2 is LQKENI in the germline V gene. V was pared by 3 bases and J by 7 bases, with 4 bases of the junction left unmatched. CDR3 sequence (DNA): TGTGCCAGCTCACCTCTTACTAGCGGGAGGAATGAGCAGTTCTTC. It codes for CASSPLTSGRNEQFF.

The rearrangement uses TRBV9 and TRBJ2-7; 7 nucleotides align to TRBD2. Germline V lookup: CDR1 SGDLS, CDR2 YYNGEE. The V segment lost 6 bases and the J segment 3 bases; nucleotides outside the gene matches: 12. The CDR3 runs 15 residues. CDR3 sequence: CASNSLAVRNYEQYF. CDR3 DNA sequence: TGTGCCAGCAACAGTCTAGCGGTACGAAACTACGAGCAGTACTTC.

Note on this clone: Other DNA sequences in the same sample also yield this CDR3. This chain links TRBV19 with TRBJ2-6; D gene unclear. This CDR3 spans 15 amino acids. Trimming shortened V by 6 bases and J by 0 bases, and 9 bases separated the two germline ends. Per the germline V gene, CDR1 is LNHDA and CDR2 is SQIVND (reference sequence). CDR3 amino acids: CASRSWASGANVLTF. The CDR3 DNA follows: TGTGCCAGTAGGTCTTGGGCCTCTGGGGCCAACGTCCTGACTTTC.

The chain combines TRBV19 with TRBJ1-5, with D uncertain. CDR3 length equals 13 residues. CDR1 is LNHDA, CDR2 SQIVND, per germline (reference sequence). In DNA form, the CDR3 reads TGTGCTACACGAGGGTGGTCCAATCAGCCCCAGCATTTT. Its protein is CATRGWSNQPQHF.

This chain connects TRBV10-3 to TRBJ2-5; the match to TRBD2 covers 8 bases. Germline values: CDR1 ENHRY, CDR2 SYGVKD. The V segment lost 7 bases and the J segment 5 bases; nucleotides outside the gene matches: 6. CDR3 length: 13 amino acids. In nucleotides, the CDR3 is TGTGCCATCAAAGGCGGGAGGTCGGAGACCCAGTACTTC. It specifies CAIKGGRSETQYF.

V and J are TRBV30 and TRBJ1-5; D uncertain. The CDR3 length is 13 residues. Germline assignment: CDR1 GTSNPN and CDR2 SVGIG (reference sequence). The V end lost 3 bases, the J end lost 2 bases, and 8 bases lay between the germline ends. CDR3 residues: CAWSRRGNQPQHF. CDR3 bases: TGTGCCTGGAGCCGGCGGGGCAATCAGCCCCAGCATTTT.

This clone showed up just a few times. CDR3 amino acids: CASSRRGSSYEQYF. The CDR3 region has the DNA TGCGCCAGCTCTCGGCGCGGGAGCTCCTACGAGCAGTACTTC. The chain is built from TRBV5-1 and TRBJ2-7, with 7 bases fitting TRBD2. The junction had 7 bases not matched to a gene; V was cut back by 7 bases and J by 0 bases. The CDR3 is made up of 14 amino acids. Germline assignment: CDR1 SGHRS and CDR2 YFSETQ.

V and J are TRBV18 and TRBJ2-2; 7 bases fit TRBD1. The CDR3 consists of 17 residues. V lost 1 base, J lost 4 bases, and 9 bases stayed unmatched. Germline CDR1 KGHSH, CDR2 LQKENI. CDR3 sequence reads: CASSPLPIQGFTGELFF. DNA of the CDR3: TGTGCCAGCTCACCACTCCCCATACAGGGGTTCACCGGGGAGCTGTTTTTT.

This sequence joins TRBV24-1 and TRBJ2-5; 12 bases fit TRBD2. The V segment lost 3 bases and the J segment 2 bases; nucleotides outside the gene matches: 6. Germline CDR1 KGHDR, CDR2 SFDVKD. The CDR3 runs 17 residues. DNA for the CDR3: TGTGCCACCAGTGATGGGGGGGGACTAGCGGGTCAAGAGACCCAGTACTTC. This encodes CATSDGGGLAGQETQYF.

V gene TRBV19 combines with J gene TRBJ1-1; a possible D gene is TRBD1 (5 bases). CDR1 LNHDA and CDR2 SQIVND come from the germline V gene (reference sequence). V lost 3 bases to trimming and J lost 4 bases, with 12 bases between them. The CDR3 runs to 14 residues. As DNA, the CDR3 is TGTGCCAGTAGTATCCAGGGCAGTTGCACTGAAGCTTTCTTT. Protein product: CASSIQGSCTEAFF.

The gene calls are TRBV11-3 and TRBJ2-3; TRBD2 is a possible D gene (6 bases). Germline V gene sequence: CDR1 SGHNT, CDR2 YENEEA. There are 17 residues in the CDR3. The V gene lost 5 bases and the J gene lost 2 bases, with 20 bases spanning the gap. Written as DNA, the CDR3 is TGTGCCAGCAGCCGGGGGTCTCTAGCCTCCTTCACAGATACGCAGTATTTT. Residues: CASSRGSLASFTDTQYF.

The chain combines TRBV19 with TRBJ2-1, with 15 nucleotides matching TRBD2. Trimming at V came to 7 bases and at J to 7 bases, leaving 8 bases not matched to a gene. This CDR3 has 16 residues. Germline loops: CDR1 LNHDA, CDR2 SQIVND (reference sequence). The CDR3 loop is CASTPGLAGGGNEQFF. DNA of the CDR3: TGTGCCAGTACTCCGGGACTAGCGGGAGGTGGTAATGAGCAGTTCTTC.

This chain links TRBV5-1 with TRBJ1-4; perhaps TRBD1 as D (5 bases). Germline V CDR1 and CDR2: SGHRS, YFSETQ. The CDR3 is 14 amino acids. Trimming cost V 0 bases and J 3 bases, with 6 bases left between them. The CDR3 region is CASSLAGSNEKLFF. The CDR3 nucleotides read TGCGCCAGCAGCTTGGCAGGGTCTAATGAAAAACTGTTTTTT.

This chain uses TRBV10-2 with TRBJ2-2; D gene uncertain. Germline-derived CDR1 and CDR2 are WSHSY and SAAADI. V was trimmed by 6 bases and J by 0 bases, leaving 8 bases between them. The CDR3 runs to 14 residues. CDR3: CASRLSPNTGELFF. CDR3 in DNA: TGCGCCAGCAGGTTAAGCCCGAACACCGGGGAGCTGTTTTTT.

The chain links TRBV19 to TRBJ2-5; a possible D gene is TRBD2 (5 bases). Trimming shortened V by 6 bases and J by 6 bases, and 17 bases separated the two germline ends. The germline V gene has CDR1 LNHDA and CDR2 SQIVND (reference sequence). This CDR3 has 14 residues. CDR3 sequence reads: CASSSRGRLQTQYF. The CDR3 coding sequence is TGTGCCAGTAGCTCCCGAGGGCGGCTACAGACCCAGTACTTC.

For this clone: The junction departs from germline at one end; a sequencing error may be responsible. Other DNA sequences in this sample translate to the same CDR3. The chain joins TRBV19 to TRBJ1-1; TRBD1 might be the D (6 bases). In germline, CDR1 is LNHDA, CDR2 SQIVND (reference sequence). The CDR3 covers 15 residues. As DNA, the CDR3 is TGTGCCAGCAGGAAACCAGGGACACTGAACACTGAGGCTTTCTTT. It yields the protein CASRKPGTLNTEAFF.

This chain uses TRBV7-3 with TRBJ2-7; 7 bases line up with TRBD2. The CDR3 extends over 11 amino acids. Per germline, CDR1 SGHTA and CDR2 FQGTGA. J gave up 9 bases and V 4 bases, and 3 bases lay outside the gene matches. CDR3 region: CASSSGGRQYF. DNA of the CDR3: TGTGCCAGCAGCTCGGGGGGACGGCAGTACTTC.

The chain is built from TRBV28 and TRBJ2-7; TRBD1 matches at 10 bases. The CDR3 loop spans 14 amino acids. CDR1 and CDR2 (germline): MDHEN, SYDVKM. J gave up 4 bases and V 7 bases, and 7 bases lay outside the gene matches. CDR3 in DNA: TGTGCCAGCATAGAGACAGGGGGCGAGTACGAGCAGTACTTC. Amino acids: CASIETGGEYEQYF.

This clone showed up just once. V and J are TRBV4-1 and TRBJ1-5; the D gene is possibly TRBD1 (6 bases). The CDR3 covers 15 residues. V dropped 5 bases and J dropped 2 bases, with 13 bases sitting between them. Germline V lookup: CDR1 MGHRA, CDR2 YSYEKL. CDR3 DNA: TGCGCCAGCAGCTACAGGGTCGGAGGCAATCAGCCCCAGCATTTT. It specifies CASSYRVGGNQPQHF.

J is TRBJ2-2 and V is TRBV24-1; D remains ambiguous. Germline values: CDR1 KGHDR, CDR2 SFDVKD. The CDR3 loop spans 13 amino acids. Trimming cost V 5 bases and J 4 bases, with 7 bases left between them. The CDR3 region has the DNA TGTGCCACCAGTGCTAGGAGCACCGGGGAGCTGTTTTTT. Protein: CATSARSTGELFF.

V and J are TRBV28 and TRBJ2-5; no clear D gene. This CDR3 has 13 residues. Germline CDR1 reads MDHEN; CDR2 reads SYDVKM. Between the trimmed V and J ends, which lost 4 bases and 5 bases, there was a span of 11 bases. In DNA, the CDR3 is TGTGCCAGCAGTTACGCCGCGCGGGAGACCCAGTACTTC. Residues: CASSYAARETQYF. Supplemented by reference TRBV28 and TRBJ2-5, the full variable domain reads DVKVTQSSRYLVKRTGEKVFLECVQDMDHENMFWYRQDPGLGLRLIYFSYDVKMKEKGDIPEGYSVSREKKERFSLILESASTNQTSMYLCASSYAARETQYFGPGTRLLVL.